This TCR beta chain was found in a study of blood T cell repertoires in COVID-19. CDR1 and CDR2 (germline): ENHRY, SYGVKD. V gave up 5 bases and J gave up 6 bases; unmatched junction bases: 5. This CDR3 comprises 16 residues. In the authors' methods: Researchers report that nucleated cell counts were estimated from reference gene primer amplification. Sequenced by immunoSEQ multiplex PCR; TCRdb stores in-frame clones only, minus some. Clonal size and the V and J genes are those of that table, whereas D and trimming came from the DNA. The sample consists of more than 85,000 clones, roughly 83% of them appearing once.

The sample consisted of peripheral blood. The V call is TRBV10-3, the J call TRBJ1-6; 12 bases align to TRBD1. The receptor was derived from a woman aged 60-70 years with acute or convalescent COVID-19. CDR3 sequence: CAISSGQGAVNSPLHF. DNA for the CDR3: TGTGCCATCAGTTCGGGACAGGGGGCGGTTAATTCACCCCTCCACTTT.